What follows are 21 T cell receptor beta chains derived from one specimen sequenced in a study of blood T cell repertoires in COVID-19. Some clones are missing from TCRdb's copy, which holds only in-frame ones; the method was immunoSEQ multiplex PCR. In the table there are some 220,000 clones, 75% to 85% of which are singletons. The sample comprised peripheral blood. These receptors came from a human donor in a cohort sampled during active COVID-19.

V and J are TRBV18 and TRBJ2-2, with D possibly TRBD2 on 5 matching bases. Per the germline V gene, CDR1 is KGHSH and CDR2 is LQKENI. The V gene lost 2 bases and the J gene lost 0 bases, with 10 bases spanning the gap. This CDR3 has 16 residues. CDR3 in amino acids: CASSPGGEANTGELFF. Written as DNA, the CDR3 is TGTGCCAGCTCACCAGGAGGTGAAGCGAACACCGGGGAGCTGTTTTTT.

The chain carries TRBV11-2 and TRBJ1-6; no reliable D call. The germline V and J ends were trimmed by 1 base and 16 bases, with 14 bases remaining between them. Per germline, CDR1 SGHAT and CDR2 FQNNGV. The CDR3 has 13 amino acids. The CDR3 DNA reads TGTGCCAGCAGCTTAGGATCGGACTCCTCTCTCCACTTT. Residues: CASSLGSDSSLHF.

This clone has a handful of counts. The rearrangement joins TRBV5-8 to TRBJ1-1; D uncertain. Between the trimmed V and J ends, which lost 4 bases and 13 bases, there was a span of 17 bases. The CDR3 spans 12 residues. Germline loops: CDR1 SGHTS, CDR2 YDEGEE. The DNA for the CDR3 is TGTGCCAGCAGCCGAGGCCGGGAAGTAGGTTTCTTT. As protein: CASSRGREVGFF.

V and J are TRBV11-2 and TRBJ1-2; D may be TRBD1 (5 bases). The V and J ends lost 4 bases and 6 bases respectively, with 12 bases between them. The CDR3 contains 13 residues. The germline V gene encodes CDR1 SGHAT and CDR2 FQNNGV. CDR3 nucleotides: TGTGCCAGCAGCTCCGGGGGAGATCATGGCTACACCTTC. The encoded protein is CASSSGGDHGYTF.

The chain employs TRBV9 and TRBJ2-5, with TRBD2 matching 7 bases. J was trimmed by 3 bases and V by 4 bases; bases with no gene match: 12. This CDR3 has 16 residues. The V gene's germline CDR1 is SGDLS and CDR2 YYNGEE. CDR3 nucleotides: TGTGCCAGCAGCCCGCAATTGGGGCTAGCGGAAGAGACCCAGTACTTC. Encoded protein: CASSPQLGLAEETQYF.

The CDR3 sequence is CASSYLSGRENYGYTF. DNA of the CDR3: TGTGCCAGCAGTTACCTAAGCGGACGGGAGAATTATGGCTACACCTTC. The chain couples TRBV27 to TRBJ1-2; D gene ambiguous. The V end was cut by 4 bases, the J end by 5 bases, with 20 bases between. The V gene's germline CDR1 is MNHEY and CDR2 SMNVEV (reference sequence). CDR3 size: 16 residues.

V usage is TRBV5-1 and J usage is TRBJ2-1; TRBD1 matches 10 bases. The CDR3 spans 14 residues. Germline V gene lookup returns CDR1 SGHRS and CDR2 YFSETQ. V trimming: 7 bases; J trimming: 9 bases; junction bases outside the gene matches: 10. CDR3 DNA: TGCGCCAGCGGTCGACAGGGGGCGACCGGTGAGCAGTTCTTC. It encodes CASGRQGATGEQFF.

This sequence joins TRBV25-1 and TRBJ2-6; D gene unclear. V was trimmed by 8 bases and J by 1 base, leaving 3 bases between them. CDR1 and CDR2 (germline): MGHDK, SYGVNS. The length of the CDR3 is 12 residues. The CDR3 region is CASRSGANVLTF. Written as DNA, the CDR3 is TGTGCCAGCCGGTCTGGGGCCAACGTCCTGACTTTC.

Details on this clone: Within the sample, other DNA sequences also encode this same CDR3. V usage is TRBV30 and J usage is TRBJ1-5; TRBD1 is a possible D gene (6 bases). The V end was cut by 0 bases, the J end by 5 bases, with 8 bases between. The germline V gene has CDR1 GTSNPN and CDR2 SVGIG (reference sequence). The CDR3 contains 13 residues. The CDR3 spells CAWSVQGDQPQHF. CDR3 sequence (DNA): TGTGCCTGGAGTGTACAGGGTGATCAGCCCCAGCATTTT.

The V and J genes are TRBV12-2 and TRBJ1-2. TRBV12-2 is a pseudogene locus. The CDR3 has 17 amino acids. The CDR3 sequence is CASRLAMEGRVSYGYTF. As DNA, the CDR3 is TGTGCAAGTCGCTTAGCGATGGAAGGTCGGGTTTCCTATGGCTACACCTTC.

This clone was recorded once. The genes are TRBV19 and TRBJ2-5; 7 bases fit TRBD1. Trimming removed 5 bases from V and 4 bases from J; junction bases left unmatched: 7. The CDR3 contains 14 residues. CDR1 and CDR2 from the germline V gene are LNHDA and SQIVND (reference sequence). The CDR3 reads CASSGTAQTETQYF. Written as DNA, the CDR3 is TGTGCCAGTAGTGGGACAGCCCAGACAGAGACCCAGTACTTC.

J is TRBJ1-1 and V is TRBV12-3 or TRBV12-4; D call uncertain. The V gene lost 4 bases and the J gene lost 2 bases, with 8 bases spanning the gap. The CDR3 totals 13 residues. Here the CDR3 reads CASSSRINTEAFF. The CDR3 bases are TGTGCCAGCAGTTCCAGAATCAACACTGAAGCTTTCTTT.

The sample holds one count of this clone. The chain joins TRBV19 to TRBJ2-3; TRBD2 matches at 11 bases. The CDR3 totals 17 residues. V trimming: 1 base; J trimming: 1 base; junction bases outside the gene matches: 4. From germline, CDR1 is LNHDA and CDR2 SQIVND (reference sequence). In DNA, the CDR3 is TGTGCCAGTAGTATAGCGCTAGCGGGAGGCGGCACAGATACGCAGTATTTT. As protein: CASSIALAGGGTDTQYF.

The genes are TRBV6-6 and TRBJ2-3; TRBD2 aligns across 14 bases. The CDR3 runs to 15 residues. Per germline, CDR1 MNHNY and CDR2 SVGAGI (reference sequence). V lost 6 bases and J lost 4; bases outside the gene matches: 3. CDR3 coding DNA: TGTGCCAGCAGGGGACTAGCGGGAGTGTCAGATACGCAGTATTTT. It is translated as CASRGLAGVSDTQYF.

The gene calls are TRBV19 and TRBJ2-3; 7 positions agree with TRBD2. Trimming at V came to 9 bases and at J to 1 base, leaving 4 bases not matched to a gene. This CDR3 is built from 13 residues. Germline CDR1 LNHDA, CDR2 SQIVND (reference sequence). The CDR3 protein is CASRDYGTDTQYF. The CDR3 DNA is TGTGCCAGCCGGGACTATGGCACAGATACGCAGTATTTT.

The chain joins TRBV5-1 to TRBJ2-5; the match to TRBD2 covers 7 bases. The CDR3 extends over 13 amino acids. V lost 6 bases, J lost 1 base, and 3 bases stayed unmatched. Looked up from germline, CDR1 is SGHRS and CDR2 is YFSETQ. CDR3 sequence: CASTWGGQETQYF. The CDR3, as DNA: TGCGCCAGCACCTGGGGGGGCCAAGAGACCCAGTACTTC.

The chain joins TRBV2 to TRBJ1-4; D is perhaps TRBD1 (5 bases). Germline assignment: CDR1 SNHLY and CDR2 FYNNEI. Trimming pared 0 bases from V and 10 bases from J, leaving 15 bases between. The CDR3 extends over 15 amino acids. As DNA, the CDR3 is TGTGCCAGCAGTGAAGCGGTCGGGAGCAGGGCAAAACTGTTTTTT. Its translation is CASSEAVGSRAKLFF.

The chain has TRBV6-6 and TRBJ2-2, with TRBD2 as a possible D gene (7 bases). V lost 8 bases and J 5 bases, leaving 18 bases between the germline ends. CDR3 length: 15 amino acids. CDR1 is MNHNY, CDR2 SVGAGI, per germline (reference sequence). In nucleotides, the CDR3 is TGTGCCAGCCTCGAGGGGGGGATAGGAACCGGGGAGCTGTTTTTT. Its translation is CASLEGGIGTGELFF.

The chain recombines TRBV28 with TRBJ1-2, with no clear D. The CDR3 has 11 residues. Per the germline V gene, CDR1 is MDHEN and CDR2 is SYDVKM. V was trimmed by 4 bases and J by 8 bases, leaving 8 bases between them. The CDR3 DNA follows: TGTGCCAGCAGTTCAAACGGGGGCTACACCTTC. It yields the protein CASSSNGGYTF.

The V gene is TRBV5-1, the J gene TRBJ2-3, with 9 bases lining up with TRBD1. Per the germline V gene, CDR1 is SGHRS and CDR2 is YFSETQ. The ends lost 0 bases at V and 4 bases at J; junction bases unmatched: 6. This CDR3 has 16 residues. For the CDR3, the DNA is TGCGCCAGCAGCTTGGATGGGACAGGGACTGCAGATACGCAGTATTTT. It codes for CASSLDGTGTADTQYF. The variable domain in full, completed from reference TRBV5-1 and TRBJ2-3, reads KAGVTQTPRYLIKTRGQQVTLSCSPISGHRSVSWYQQTPGQGLQFLFEYFSETQRNKGNFPGRFSGRQFSNSRSEMNVSTLELGDSALYLCASSLDGTGTADTQYFGPGTRLTVL.

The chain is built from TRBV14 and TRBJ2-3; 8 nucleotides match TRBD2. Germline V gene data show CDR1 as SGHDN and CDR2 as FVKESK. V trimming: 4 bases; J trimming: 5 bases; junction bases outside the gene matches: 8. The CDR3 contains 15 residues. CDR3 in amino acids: CASSPRAGGGDTQYF. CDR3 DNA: TGTGCCAGCAGCCCCCGGGCGGGAGGAGGAGATACGCAGTATTTT. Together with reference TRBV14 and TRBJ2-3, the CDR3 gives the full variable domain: EAGVTQFPSHSVIEKGQTVTLRCDPISGHDNLYWYRRVMGKEIKFLLHFVKESKQDESGMPNNRFLAERTGGTYSTLKVQPAELEDSGVYFCASSPRAGGGDTQYFGPGTRLTVL.